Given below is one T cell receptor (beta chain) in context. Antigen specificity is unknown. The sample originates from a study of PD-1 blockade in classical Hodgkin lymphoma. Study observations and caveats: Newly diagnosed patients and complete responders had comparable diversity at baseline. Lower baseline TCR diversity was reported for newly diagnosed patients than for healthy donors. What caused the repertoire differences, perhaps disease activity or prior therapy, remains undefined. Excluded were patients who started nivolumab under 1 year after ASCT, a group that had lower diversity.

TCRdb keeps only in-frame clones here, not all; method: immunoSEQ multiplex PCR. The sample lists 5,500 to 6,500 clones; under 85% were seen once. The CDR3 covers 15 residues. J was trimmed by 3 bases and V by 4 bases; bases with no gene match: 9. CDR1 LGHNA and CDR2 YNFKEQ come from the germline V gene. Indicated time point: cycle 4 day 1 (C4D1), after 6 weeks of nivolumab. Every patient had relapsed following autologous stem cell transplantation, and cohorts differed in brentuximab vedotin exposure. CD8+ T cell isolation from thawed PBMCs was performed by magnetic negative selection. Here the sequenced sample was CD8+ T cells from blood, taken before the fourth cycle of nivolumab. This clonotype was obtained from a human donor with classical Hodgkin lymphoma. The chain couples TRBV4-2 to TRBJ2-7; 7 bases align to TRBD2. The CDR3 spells CASSPGVGEGYEQYF. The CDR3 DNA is TGTGCCAGCAGCCCGGGGGTAGGGGAGGGCTACGAGCAGTACTTC.